This T cell receptor beta chain was found in a study of blood T cell repertoires in COVID-19. Study information: Acute and convalescent COVID-19 samples came from the United States, Italy and Spain. Nucleic acid was either cDNA or gDNA, and it came from T cells, B-cell-depleted T cells, or PBMCs.

Per the original methods: Nucleated cell number was recorded as an estimate derived from reference gene primer amplification. TCRdb keeps only in-frame clones here, not all; method: immunoSEQ multiplex PCR. That table supplies the V and J calls and clone size; D and trimming were determined from the DNA. The sample contains 90,000 to 100,000 clones, 75% to 90% of which appear only once. The V gene end was trimmed by 6 bases and the J gene end by 3 bases; junction bases not matched to a gene: 6. Germline V gene data show CDR1 as MNHEY and CDR2 as SVGAGI. The CDR3 spans 14 residues. The sequencing input was peripheral blood. The chain employs TRBV6-5 and TRBJ1-2, with 8 bases matching TRBD1. This receptor was taken from a man older than 75 with acute or convalescent COVID-19. CDR3 loop: CASRGQGRYYGYTF. The CDR3 coding sequence is TGTGCCAGCAGAGGACAGGGAAGATACTATGGCTACACCTTC.